This TCR beta chain was recorded in a study of blood T cell repertoires in COVID-19 (dated by TCRdb to 2019 to 2021). Turning to the overall study: Samples covering the acute and convalescent phases of COVID-19 were provided by collaborators in the United States, Italy and Spain. The prospective study material was composed of cDNA or gDNA derived from T cells, B-cell-depleted T cells, or PBMCs. The dataset comprised deeply sampled blood TCRbeta repertoires from subjects exposed to, actively infected with, or recovered from COVID-19. The repertoires were made available in a free public database intended to serve as a resource for research on the immune response to SARS-CoV-2. Samples were obtained from the ongoing ImmuneRACE study (first 160 participants) and from some 1,300 subjects provided by 6 global collaborators. A de-identified subject ID, COVID-19 status, age in years and sex were almost always included in the sample metadata. Where available, HLA class I and class II types were obtained from metadata supplied by the sample provider rather than from assay-based typing.

The germline V gene encodes CDR1 LGHNA and CDR2 YNFKEQ. The CDR3 spans 17 residues, from the cysteine through the phenylalanine. The kept DNA is CDR3 alone, 51 bases in frame from the first base. V is cut by 0 bases and J by 4 bases, and the space between the germline ends is 16 bases. Enrolling through a virtual design, the prospective study's participants ranged in age from roughly 18 to 100 years and lived across 24 United States geographic areas. In the prospective study, participants were assigned to cohorts based on the clinical history participants reported in a screening survey and a study questionnaire. For ImmuneRACE Cohort 3, a participant was defined as recovered based on two consecutive negative NP/OP PCR tests, clearance by a healthcare professional, or resolution of symptoms. In the prospective study, whole blood, serum and a nasopharyngeal or oropharyngeal swab were collected from each participant by mobile phlebotomists. Over a roughly 2-month period, participants in the prospective study had the option of providing additional blood draws and questionnaires. Blood samples from the prospective study were shipped frozen or at room temperature prior to DNA extraction.

With respect to this clone: Its antigen target is currently unknown. Base qualities are missing; no much larger clone stands one base away.

TCRbeta CDR3 regions were amplified from genomic DNA using the immunoSEQ Assay, a bias-controlled multiplex PCR. Concerning the study's data processing: The number of nucleated cells in each sample was estimated from the amplification of reference gene primers within the assay. To quantify the absolute abundance of each unique TCRbeta CDR3 rearrangement, sequence reads were collapsed and filtered. For each sample, productive Simpson clonality was calculated as the square root of Simpson's diversity index across productive rearrangements. TCRdb holds this immuneACCESS table with in-frame rearrangements only. Some clones are missing; in checked studies, unresolved V genes explain under half, and the rest has no known cause. Clone size and the V and J calls come from that table; the DNA yielded D and trimming. The sample table contains 240,000 or so clones; only one count was recorded for 86% of them. The top ten clonotypes cover about 2.1% of the sample.

The study at large found these results: The amount of clinical and demographic metadata varied by source and participant and was provided uncurated.

The sequence is built from TRBV4-2 and TRBJ1-5; tentative D gene TRBD1, with 5 bases matching. Specimen: PBMCs or T cells enriched from blood (not recorded which). The sequence was collected from a woman between 45 and 60 years old who had recovered from COVID-19. Here is the DNA: TGTGCCAGCAGCCAAGATCGGGGAGGAGGGACTAATCAGCCCCAGCATTTT. Translation gives CASSQDRGGGTNQPQHF.